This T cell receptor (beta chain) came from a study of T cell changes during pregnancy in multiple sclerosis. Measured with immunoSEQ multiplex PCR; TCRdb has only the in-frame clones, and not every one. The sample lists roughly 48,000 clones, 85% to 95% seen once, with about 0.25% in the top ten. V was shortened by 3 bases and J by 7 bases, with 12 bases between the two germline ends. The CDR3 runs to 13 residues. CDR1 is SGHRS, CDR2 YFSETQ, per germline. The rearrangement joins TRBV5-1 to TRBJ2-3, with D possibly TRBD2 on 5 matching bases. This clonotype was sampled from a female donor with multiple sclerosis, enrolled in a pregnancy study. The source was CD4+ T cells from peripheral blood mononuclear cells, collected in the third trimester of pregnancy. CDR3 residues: CASSYGGANTQYF. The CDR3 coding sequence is TGCGCCAGCAGCTACGGAGGTGCTAATACGCAGTATTTT.